Listed below are T cell receptor beta chains from one sample, sequenced in a study of OX40 agonist ivuxolimab in advanced cancers. The data were produced by immunoSEQ multiplex PCR, yet TCRdb's version contains in-frame clones alone and is incomplete. The data hold roughly 100,000 clones, with around 94% observed a single time. This material consisted of CD4+ or CD8+ T cells sorted from blood, taken in a trial of the OX40 agonist ivuxolimab. These receptors were obtained from an adult with an advanced solid tumor such as melanoma, head and neck, liver or kidney cancer. CDR3s leave out the opening cysteine and the closing phenylalanine or tryptophan. The order of the fields is CDR3 protein, J gene, V gene, CDR3 length.

CDR3 protein: ASSQVFHNEQF
J gene: TRBJ2-1
V gene: TRBV4-3
CDR3 length: 11

CDR3 protein: ASSERVSEAF
J gene: TRBJ1-1
V gene: TRBV11-3
CDR3 length: 10

CDR3 protein: ATASRDSNQPQH
J gene: TRBJ1-5
V gene: TRBV4-1
CDR3 length: 12

CDR3 protein: ASSLESNTGELF
J gene: TRBJ2-2
V gene: TRBV11-3
CDR3 length: 12

CDR3 protein: ASSFSDRKAEAF
J gene: TRBJ1-1
V gene: TRBV11-1
CDR3 length: 12

CDR3 protein: ASSWVGYGYT
J gene: TRBJ1-2
V gene: TRBV7-2
CDR3 length: 10

CDR3 protein: ASSLFQGSLYNEQF
J gene: TRBJ2-1
V gene: TRBV5-1
CDR3 length: 14

CDR3 protein: ASSSRGITGELF
J gene: TRBJ2-2
V gene: TRBV27
CDR3 length: 12

CDR3 protein: ASSPRGTDTQY
J gene: TRBJ2-3
V gene: TRBV18
CDR3 length: 11

CDR3 protein: ASRDRVRGQPQH
J gene: TRBJ1-5
V gene: TRBV2
CDR3 length: 12

CDR3 protein: ASSEPDRGLDEQY
J gene: TRBJ2-7
V gene: TRBV6-1
CDR3 length: 13

CDR3 protein: ASSQEVTSGGFTDTQY
J gene: TRBJ2-3
V gene: TRBV4-2
CDR3 length: 16

CDR3 protein: ASFQGAQNGYT
J gene: TRBJ1-2
V gene: TRBV6-5
CDR3 length: 11

CDR3 protein: ASSPDRGHGYT
J gene: TRBJ1-2
V gene: TRBV9
CDR3 length: 11

CDR3 protein: ASSASGDNNEQF
J gene: TRBJ2-1
V gene: TRBV9
CDR3 length: 12

CDR3 protein: ATRDRPNYGYT
J gene: TRBJ1-2
V gene: TRBV10-3
CDR3 length: 11

CDR3 protein: ASSLGGTYEQY
J gene: TRBJ2-7
V gene: TRBV7-3
CDR3 length: 11

CDR3 protein: ASSQAVAGVSDTQY
J gene: TRBJ2-3
V gene: TRBV4-3
CDR3 length: 14

CDR3 protein: SVGATDTQY
J gene: TRBJ2-3
V gene: TRBV29-1
CDR3 length: 9

CDR3 protein: ASSERMRTDTQY
J gene: TRBJ2-3
V gene: TRBV9
CDR3 length: 12

CDR3 protein: AWSSLGNNEQF
J gene: TRBJ2-1
V gene: TRBV30
CDR3 length: 11

CDR3 protein: ASSFYGGRTRSGNTIY
J gene: TRBJ1-3
V gene: TRBV5-6
CDR3 length: 16

CDR3 protein: ASSLSYGGQASNQPQH
J gene: TRBJ1-5
V gene: TRBV7-9
CDR3 length: 16

CDR3 protein: ASSLSRYYEQY
J gene: TRBJ2-7
V gene: TRBV27
CDR3 length: 11

CDR3 protein: AWSLRYNEQF
J gene: TRBJ2-1
V gene: TRBV30
CDR3 length: 10

CDR3 protein: ASKQGEDQPQH
J gene: TRBJ1-5
V gene: TRBV5-1
CDR3 length: 11

CDR3 protein: AWISGTNSGNTIY
J gene: TRBJ1-3
V gene: TRBV30
CDR3 length: 13

CDR3 protein: ASSIFLAGVSYEQY
J gene: TRBJ2-7
V gene: TRBV5-6
CDR3 length: 14

CDR3 protein: ASRQGGEGQPQH
J gene: TRBJ1-5
V gene: TRBV6-1
CDR3 length: 12

CDR3 protein: ASSSPGHNYGYT
J gene: TRBJ1-2
V gene: TRBV11-2
CDR3 length: 12

CDR3 protein: ASSLDRGSGNEQF
J gene: TRBJ2-1
V gene: TRBV5-1
CDR3 length: 13

CDR3 protein: ASRSAEADTQY
J gene: TRBJ2-3
V gene: TRBV5-1
CDR3 length: 11

CDR3 protein: ASSLFGTGGEKLF
J gene: TRBJ1-4
V gene: TRBV5-4
CDR3 length: 13

CDR3 protein: ASSGRTGNNQPQH
J gene: TRBJ1-5
V gene: TRBV6-1
CDR3 length: 13

CDR3 protein: ASRQGVAETQY
J gene: TRBJ2-5
V gene: TRBV5-1
CDR3 length: 11

CDR3 protein: ASSWQGADTEAF
J gene: TRBJ1-1
V gene: TRBV5-1
CDR3 length: 12

CDR3 protein: AWSDARLADEIPSRDEQF
J gene: TRBJ2-1
V gene: TRBV30
CDR3 length: 18

CDR3 protein: ATSRATDTQY
J gene: TRBJ2-3
V gene: TRBV15
CDR3 length: 10

CDR3 protein: ASSGLEMGNEQF
J gene: TRBJ2-1
V gene: TRBV9
CDR3 length: 12

CDR3 protein: ASSVAFSGSYNEQF
J gene: TRBJ2-1
V gene: TRBV9
CDR3 length: 14

CDR3 protein: ASSRDLGRPISGNTIY
J gene: TRBJ1-3
V gene: TRBV4-2
CDR3 length: 16

CDR3 protein: AGTTGPGKETQY
J gene: TRBJ2-5
V gene: TRBV30
CDR3 length: 12

CDR3 protein: ASSQGLAESTDTQY
J gene: TRBJ2-3
V gene: TRBV11-1
CDR3 length: 14

CDR3 protein: SAEPGETQY
J gene: TRBJ2-5
V gene: TRBV29-1
CDR3 length: 9

CDR3 protein: ASSVAQGASGYT
J gene: TRBJ1-2
V gene: TRBV9
CDR3 length: 12

CDR3 protein: ASSQDLGRAGLEAF
J gene: TRBJ1-1
V gene: TRBV4-3
CDR3 length: 14

CDR3 protein: ASSRALGSDDIQY
J gene: TRBJ2-4
V gene: TRBV4-2
CDR3 length: 13